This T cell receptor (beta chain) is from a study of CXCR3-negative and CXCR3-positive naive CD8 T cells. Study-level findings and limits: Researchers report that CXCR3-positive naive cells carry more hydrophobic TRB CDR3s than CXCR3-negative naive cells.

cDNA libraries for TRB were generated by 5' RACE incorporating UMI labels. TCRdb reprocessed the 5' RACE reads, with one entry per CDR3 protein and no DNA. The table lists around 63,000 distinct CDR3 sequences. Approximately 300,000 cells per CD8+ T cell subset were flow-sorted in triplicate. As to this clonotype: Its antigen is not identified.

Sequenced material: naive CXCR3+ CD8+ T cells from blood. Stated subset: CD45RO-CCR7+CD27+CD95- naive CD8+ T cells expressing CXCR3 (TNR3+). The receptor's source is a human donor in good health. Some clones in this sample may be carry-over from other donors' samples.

This CDR3 is CASSPSIPSPYNEQFF. The V gene is TRBV7-6, the J gene TRBJ2-1; TCRdb indicates TRBD2, and absent DNA this call remains unverified. CDR1 is SGHVS and CDR2 is FNYEAQ in the germline V gene. The CDR3 totals 16 residues.